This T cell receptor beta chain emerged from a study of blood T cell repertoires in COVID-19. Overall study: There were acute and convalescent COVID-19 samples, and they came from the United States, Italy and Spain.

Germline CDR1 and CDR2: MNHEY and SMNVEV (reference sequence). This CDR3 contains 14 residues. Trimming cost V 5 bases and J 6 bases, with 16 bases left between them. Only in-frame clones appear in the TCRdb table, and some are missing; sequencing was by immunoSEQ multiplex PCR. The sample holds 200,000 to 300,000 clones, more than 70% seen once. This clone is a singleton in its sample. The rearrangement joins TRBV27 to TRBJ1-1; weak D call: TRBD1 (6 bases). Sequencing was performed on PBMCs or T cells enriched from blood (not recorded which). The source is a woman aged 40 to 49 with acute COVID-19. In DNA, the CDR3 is TGTGCCAGCAGTGTGGACAGCTGGAGACCTGAAGCTTTCTTT. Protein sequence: CASSVDSWRPEAFF.